This passage covers 31 T cell receptor beta chains from one sample sequenced in a study of shared clonotypes between healthy human individuals. CD45RO-negative CD8 cells positively selected for CCR7 made up the naive population, which excluded terminally differentiated effector memory CD45RA+ cells. Profiling relied on immunoSEQ multiplex PCR, and the TCRdb table lists in-frame clones only, not all of them. The sample has under 600,000 clones; 95% to 98% are singletons. The sample taken for sequencing was naive CD8+ T cells sorted from blood. The receptor set was obtained from a man younger than 45 in good health.

This chain connects TRBV29-1 to TRBJ2-1, with D hard to call. Germline V gene sequence: CDR1 SQVTM, CDR2 ANQGSEA. The CDR3 has 16 residues. Trimming stripped 2 bases from V and 5 bases from J, with 19 bases between. CDR3 protein: CSVELGSSVKDNEQFF. CDR3 nucleotide sequence: TGCAGCGTTGAATTGGGCTCCAGCGTCAAGGACAATGAGCAGTTCTTC.

The J gene is TRBJ1-2, the V gene TRBV30; D uncertain. This CDR3 is built from 9 residues. Trimming removed 5 bases at V and 14 bases at J, with 12 bases between. CDR1 is GTSNPN and CDR2 is SVGIG in the germline V gene (reference sequence). CDR3 residues: CAWGPFWTF. The CDR3 coding sequence is TGTGCCTGGGGACCCTTTTGGACCTTC.

This rearrangement joins TRBV5-1 to TRBJ2-2; 12 nucleotides match TRBD2. The CDR3 extends over 18 amino acids. Germline values: CDR1 SGHRS, CDR2 YFSETQ. J gave up 7 bases and V 1 base, and 11 bases lay outside the gene matches. The CDR3 protein is CASSLSPTSGGSDGELFF. DNA of the CDR3: TGCGCCAGCAGCTTGTCCCCTACTAGCGGGGGGTCTGACGGGGAGCTGTTTTTT.

This clone was counted a single time. The rearrangement joins TRBV7-2 to TRBJ2-2; D ambiguous. CDR1 and CDR2 from the germline V gene are SGHTA and FQGNSA. Deletions cut 11 bases from V and 0 bases from J, with 10 bases between. CDR3 size: 13 residues. CDR3 bases: TGTGCCTGGGCGCAGCCGAACACCGGGGAGCTGTTTTTT. This translates into CAWAQPNTGELFF.

The chain joins TRBV6-4 to TRBJ2-3; D is perhaps TRBD2 (5 bases). Germline V gene sequence: CDR1 MRHNA, CDR2 SNTAGT. The CDR3 length is 13 residues. Trimming removed 3 bases from V and 4 bases from J, with 8 bases in between. For the CDR3, the DNA is TGTGCCAGCAGTGAACTAGTTTCAGATACGCAGTATTTT. Protein sequence: CASSELVSDTQYF.

The V and J genes are TRBV7-9 and TRBJ1-2; D may be TRBD1 (5 bases). Between the trimmed V and J ends, which lost 4 bases and 7 bases, there was a span of 10 bases. Germline V gives CDR1 SEHNR, CDR2 FQNEAQ (reference sequence). This CDR3 is 12 amino acids long. As DNA, the CDR3 is TGTGCCAGCAGCTCGCCGACAGCTGGCTACACCTTC. It specifies CASSSPTAGYTF. The full variable domain, completed using reference TRBV7-9 and TRBJ1-2, is DTGVSQNPRHKITKRGQNVTFRCDPISEHNRLYWYRQTLGQGPEFLTYFQNEAQLEKSRLLSDRFSAERPKGSFSTLEIQRTEQGDSAMYLCASSSPTAGYTFGSGTRLTVV.

V is TRBV14 and J is TRBJ2-3, with D perhaps assigned TRBD1 or TRBD2 (6 bases each). CDR3 length equals 15 residues. CDR1 is SGHDN and CDR2 is FVKESK in the germline V gene. Trimming took off 4 bases at V and 0 bases at J, with 11 bases between the two ends. CDR3 nucleotide sequence: TGTGCCAGCAGCCGCGGGACATTTAGCACAGATACGCAGTATTTT. Amino acid sequence: CASSRGTFSTDTQYF.

The J gene is TRBJ2-7, the V gene TRBV7-9; 13 nucleotides match TRBD2. The CDR3 is 17 residues long. Germline V CDR1 and CDR2: SEHNR, FQNEAQ (reference sequence). V was clipped by 5 bases and J by 5 bases; unmatched bases: 12. The CDR3 DNA reads as TGTGCCAGCAGCGTTACTAGCGGGAGGGCCTTTGAGAACGAGCAGTACTTC. Protein sequence: CASSVTSGRAFENEQYF. The full variable domain, rest sourced from reference TRBV7-9 and TRBJ2-7, is DTGVSQNPRHKITKRGQNVTFRCDPISEHNRLYWYRQTLGQGPEFLTYFQNEAQLEKSRLLSDRFSAERPKGSFSTLEIQRTEQGDSAMYLCASSVTSGRAFENEQYFGPGTRLTVT.

The CDR3 reads CASSLARDHEQYF. The CDR3 bases are TGCGCCAGCAGCTTAGCGCGGGATCACGAGCAGTACTTC. The chain couples TRBV5-1 to TRBJ2-7, with TRBD2 as a possible D gene (6 bases). Trimming took 2 bases from V and 5 from J, leaving 11 bases between them. The germline V gene encodes CDR1 SGHRS and CDR2 YFSETQ. The CDR3 extends over 13 amino acids.

The V call is TRBV5-8, the J call TRBJ1-2; D remains unclear. CDR1 SGHTS and CDR2 YDEGEE come from the germline V gene. The CDR3 is made up of 18 amino acids. Between the trimmed V and J ends, which lost 2 bases and 5 bases, there was a span of 25 bases. The CDR3, as DNA: TGTGCCAGCAGCTTCTACTCACGGGGAGGGCTGGAGGAGTATGGCTACACCTTC. Its translation is CASSFYSRGGLEEYGYTF. The full variable domain, with the rest looked up from reference TRBV5-8 and TRBJ1-2, is EAGVTQSPTHLIKTRGQQATLRCSPISGHTSVYWYQQALGLGLQFLLWYDEGEERNRGNFPPRFSGRQFPNYSSELNVNALELEDSALYLCASSFYSRGGLEEYGYTFGSGTRLTVV.

This clone appeared a single time. The chain combines TRBV28 with TRBJ2-2, with TRBD1 matching 7 bases. The CDR3 loop spans 17 amino acids. In germline, CDR1 is MDHEN, CDR2 SYDVKM. With 5 bases clipped from V and 3 bases from J, the junction kept 12 bases outside the gene matches. CDR3 protein: CASSPIRGQEYTGELFF. Here the CDR3 DNA reads TGTGCCAGCAGTCCAATCCGAGGACAGGAATACACCGGGGAGCTGTTTTTT.

J is TRBJ1-4 and V is TRBV5-1, with TRBD1 as a possible D gene (5 bases). Trimming removed 0 bases at V and 3 bases at J, with 9 bases between. Germline CDR1 SGHRS, CDR2 YFSETQ. The CDR3 loop spans 15 amino acids. Here the CDR3 reads CASSLAGAANEKLFF. CDR3 coding DNA: TGCGCCAGCAGCTTGGCCGGGGCGGCTAATGAAAAACTGTTTTTT.

The chain joins TRBV7-9 to TRBJ1-4; 8 nucleotides align to TRBD1. This CDR3 contains 12 residues. Germline V CDR1 and CDR2: SEHNR, FQNEAQ (reference sequence). Trimming cost V 5 bases and J 11 bases; bases outside gene matches: 4. CDR3 residues: CASSPRGRKLFF. The CDR3 coding sequence is TGTGCCAGCAGCCCCAGGGGGCGTAAACTGTTTTTT.

V is TRBV27 and J is TRBJ2-7; a weak D match, TRBD1 (6 bases). There are 14 residues in the CDR3. Looked up from germline, CDR1 is MNHEY and CDR2 is SMNVEV (reference sequence). V shed 3 bases and J shed 4 bases, with 13 bases lying between them. The CDR3 DNA is TGTGCCAGCAGTTTGTCTGGACAGAGATACGAGCAGTACTTC. Its protein is CASSLSGQRYEQYF.

This chain connects TRBV2 to TRBJ2-5, with a tentative D call TRBD1 (5 bases). In germline, CDR1 is SNHLY, CDR2 FYNNEI. CDR3 length equals 13 residues. Between the trimmed V and J ends, which lost 2 bases and 2 bases, there was a span of 6 bases. The CDR3 DNA follows: TGTGCCAGCAGTGAATACAGGCAAGAGACCCAGTACTTC. Its translation is CASSEYRQETQYF.

As DNA, the CDR3 is TGTGCCACCAGCAGAGGAGGGGAGACCCAGTACTTC. Its protein product is CATSRGGETQYF. The chain carries TRBV15 and TRBJ2-5; a weak D match, TRBD2 (5 bases). The CDR3 has 12 residues. V was clipped by 1 base and J by 5 bases, with 5 bases between them. Germline CDR1 and CDR2: LNHNV and YYDKDF (reference sequence).

V gene TRBV2 combines with J gene TRBJ2-3; unclear D gene. Trimming took off 2 bases at V and 2 bases at J, with 14 bases between the two ends. The length of the CDR3 is 16 residues. Germline CDR1 SNHLY, CDR2 FYNNEI. The DNA for the CDR3 is TGTGCCAGCAGTGAAATCGCCCTACCCGCCACAGATACGCAGTATTTT. Its translation is CASSEIALPATDTQYF.

As concerns this clone: At one end the junction does not follow the germline gene, possibly because of a read error. The rearrangement uses TRBV7-7 and TRBJ2-2; D is unclear. CDR3 length: 14 amino acids. Germline loops: CDR1 SSHAT, CDR2 FNYEAQ (reference sequence). Written as DNA, the CDR3 is TGTGCTAGCAGCCCCACCACAGTTACCGGGGAGCTGTTTTTT. Translated: CASSPTTVTGELFF. Supplemented by reference TRBV7-7 and TRBJ2-2, the full variable domain reads GAGVSQSPRYKVTKRGQDVTLRCDPISSHATLYWYQQALGQGPEFLTYFNYEAQPDKSGLPSDRFSAERPEGSISTLTIQRTEQRDSAMYRCASSPTTVTGELFFGEGSRLTVL.

The V gene is TRBV6-5, the J gene TRBJ1-1; D may be TRBD1 (5 bases). CDR3 length: 13 residues. V lost 3 bases to trimming and J lost 7 bases, with 12 bases between them. Germline assignment: CDR1 MNHEY and CDR2 SVGAGI. The CDR3 reads CASSYEGQGEAFF. The CDR3 DNA follows: TGTGCCAGCAGTTATGAGGGGCAAGGTGAAGCTTTCTTT.

J is TRBJ2-3 and V is TRBV4-1, with TRBD2 matching over 8 bases. There are 16 residues in the CDR3. Germline-derived CDR1 and CDR2 are MGHRA and YSYEKL. Trimming at V came to 3 bases and at J to 6 bases, leaving 11 bases not matched to a gene. CDR3 sequence: CASSHRSGRVADTQYF. The DNA for the CDR3 is TGCGCCAGCAGCCATAGGAGCGGGAGAGTGGCGGATACGCAGTATTTT.

V is TRBV2 and J is TRBJ1-5; D not resolved. The CDR3 runs 14 residues. The V end was cut by 5 bases, the J end by 3 bases, with 11 bases between. Germline CDR1 reads SNHLY; CDR2 reads FYNNEI. This chain's CDR3 is CASSRGRLNQPQHF. The CDR3 DNA sequence: TGTGCCAGCAGTAGAGGTAGACTCAATCAGCCCCAGCATTTT. Combining the CDR3 with reference TRBV2 and TRBJ1-5 gives the whole variable domain EPEVTQTPSHQVTQMGQEVILRCVPISNHLYFYWYRQILGQKVEFLVSFYNNEISEKSEIFDDQFSVERPDGSNFTLKIRSTKLEDSAMYFCASSRGRLNQPQHFGDGTRLSIL.

This chain links TRBV4-1 with TRBJ1-1; weak D call: TRBD1 (5 bases). Germline V CDR1 and CDR2: MGHRA, YSYEKL. This CDR3 has 14 residues. V lost 6 bases and J 7 bases, leaving 18 bases between the germline ends. CDR3 DNA sequence: TGCGCCAGCAGTTTACAGGTTGGTCGGAATGAAGCTTTCTTT. It translates to CASSLQVGRNEAFF.

The chain combines TRBV19 with TRBJ2-7, with TRBD2 as a possible D gene (5 bases). The CDR3 is 15 residues long. CDR1 is LNHDA and CDR2 is SQIVND in the germline V gene (reference sequence). V lost 5 bases, J lost 5 bases, and 19 bases lay in between. The CDR3 here is CASSSRDGLWDEQYF. CDR3 DNA: TGTGCCAGTAGTTCGAGGGATGGCCTCTGGGACGAGCAGTACTTC.

CDR3 protein: CASSLAGTTPEQFF. CDR3 DNA: TGTGCCAGCAGCTTAGCCGGGACTACCCCTGAGCAGTTCTTC. This rearrangement joins TRBV7-2 to TRBJ2-1, with 7 bases matching TRBD2. Losses at the gene ends were 0 bases for V and 9 bases for J; bases not matched to a gene: 5. The CDR3 consists of 14 residues. The germline V gene has CDR1 SGHTA and CDR2 FQGNSA.

Comment on this clone: The same CDR3 arises from other DNA sequences in this sample as well. The chain uses TRBV7-9 and TRBJ2-1; maybe TRBD2 (6 bases). This CDR3 spans 12 amino acids. V was shortened by 8 bases and J by 6 bases, with 11 bases between the two germline ends. CDR1 and CDR2 (germline): SEHNR, FQNEAQ (reference sequence). The CDR3: CASSLSGNEQFF. In DNA, the CDR3 is TGTGCCAGCTCCCTTAGCGGCAATGAGCAGTTCTTC.

V and J are TRBV4-2 and TRBJ1-5; 10 bases fit TRBD1. With V trimmed by 4 bases and J by 4 bases, 4 bases remained unmatched. Germline V gene lookup returns CDR1 LGHNA and CDR2 YNFKEQ. This CDR3 contains 15 residues. This CDR3 is CASSRTGGENQPQHF. The CDR3 coding sequence is TGTGCCAGCAGCCGGACAGGGGGAGAGAATCAGCCCCAGCATTTT.

The chain links TRBV27 to TRBJ2-7, with D unclear. The ends were cut back, 8 bases at V and 2 bases at J, with 13 bases in the middle. Germline CDR1 is MNHEY and CDR2 is SMNVEV (reference sequence). This CDR3 spans 13 amino acids. As DNA, the CDR3 is TGTGCCAGCTTGGGTGGGGTACCCTACGAGCAGTACTTC. Protein product: CASLGGVPYEQYF.

The chain employs TRBV5-1 and TRBJ1-1; D might be TRBD1 (5 bases). With 0 bases removed from V and 4 bases from J, the gap between germline ends came to 7 bases. This CDR3 comprises 13 residues. In germline, CDR1 is SGHRS, CDR2 YFSETQ. In DNA form, the CDR3 reads TGCGCCAGCAGCTTGGGGGGCGTCACTGAAGCTTTCTTT. It codes for CASSLGGVTEAFF.

The CDR3 sequence: CASSLKAGSYNEQFF. The CDR3 DNA sequence: TGTGCCAGCAGCCTAAAAGCAGGGTCCTACAATGAGCAGTTCTTC. V is TRBV13 and J is TRBJ2-1; maybe TRBD1 (5 bases). The CDR3 contains 15 residues. The germline V and J ends were trimmed by 5 bases and 1 base, with 12 bases remaining between them. The germline gives CDR1 PRHDT, CDR2 FYEKMQ (reference sequence).

This chain connects TRBV9 to TRBJ1-2; D is unclear. This CDR3 region has 13 residues. V lost 1 base, J lost 7 bases, and 11 bases lay in between. From germline, CDR1 is SGDLS and CDR2 YYNGEE. CDR3 coding DNA: TGTGCCAGCAGCGTATGGGCAGGCATTGGCTACACCTTC. Residues: CASSVWAGIGYTF.

The chain combines TRBV7-9 with TRBJ2-7; 9 bases match TRBD1. CDR1 SEHNR and CDR2 FQNEAQ come from the germline V gene (reference sequence). The CDR3 is made up of 16 amino acids. J was trimmed by 5 bases and V by 5 bases; bases with no gene match: 13. DNA for the CDR3: TGTGCCAGCAGCGTAAATTCCGGGACAGGGTACAACGAGCAGTACTTC. Translation gives CASSVNSGTGYNEQYF.